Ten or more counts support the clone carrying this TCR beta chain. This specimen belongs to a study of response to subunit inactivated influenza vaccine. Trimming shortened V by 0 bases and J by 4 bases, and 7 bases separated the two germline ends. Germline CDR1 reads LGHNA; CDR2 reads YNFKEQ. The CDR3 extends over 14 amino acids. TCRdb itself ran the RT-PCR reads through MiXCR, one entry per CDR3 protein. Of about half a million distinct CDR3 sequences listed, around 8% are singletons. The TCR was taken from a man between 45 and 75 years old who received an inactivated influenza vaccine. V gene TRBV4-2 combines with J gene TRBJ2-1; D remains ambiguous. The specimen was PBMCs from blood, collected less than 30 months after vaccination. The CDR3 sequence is CASSQDLLYNEQFF. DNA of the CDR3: TGTGCCAGCAGCCAAGATCTCCTATACAATGAGCAGTTCTTC.